A selection of T cell receptor beta chains follows, all from one sample in a study of blood T cell repertoires in COVID-19. Using immunoSEQ multiplex PCR, the repertoire was profiled, and TCRdb retains in-frame clones only, with some absent. The sample holds 350,000 to 400,000 clones; roughly 90% are singletons and the top ten take 0.8% to 0.9%. The sequencing input was PBMCs or T cells enriched from blood (not recorded which). Receptor source: a woman in her 40s who had been exposed to COVID-19. Each CDR3 is given with its conserved first and last residue. D genes are given only for firm matches.

j_gene: TRBJ1-4; d_gene: TRBD1; v_gene: TRBV5-1; CDR3aa: CASSLSTGLNEKLFF
j_gene: TRBJ2-2; d_gene: NA; v_gene: TRBV25-1; CDR3aa: CASGEGGKTGELFF
j_gene: TRBJ1-1; d_gene: TRBD1; v_gene: TRBV29-1; CDR3aa: CSGTGLRDTEAFF
j_gene: TRBJ1-1; d_gene: NA; v_gene: TRBV11-3; CDR3aa: CASSSRLFAGVANTEAFF
j_gene: TRBJ1-6; d_gene: NA; v_gene: TRBV2; CDR3aa: CASSGEGAYNSPLHF
j_gene: TRBJ1-2; d_gene: NA; v_gene: TRBV5-4; CDR3aa: CASSILDRHNYGYTF
j_gene: TRBJ1-5; d_gene: TRBD1; v_gene: TRBV7-8; CDR3aa: CASSLNRGFNQPQHF
j_gene: TRBJ1-1; d_gene: TRBD1; v_gene: TRBV5-6; CDR3aa: CASSGQGGAYTEAFF
j_gene: TRBJ2-6; d_gene: NA; v_gene: TRBV27; CDR3aa: CASSPALVAGANVLTF
j_gene: TRBJ2-1; d_gene: NA; v_gene: TRBV9; CDR3aa: CASSVGTGNPRYNEQFF
j_gene: TRBJ1-1; d_gene: NA; v_gene: TRBV3-1/TRBV3-2; CDR3aa: CASSQSQGWERTEAFF
j_gene: TRBJ1-1; d_gene: TRBD1; v_gene: TRBV19; CDR3aa: CASSIKTGGTEAFF
j_gene: TRBJ2-3; d_gene: TRBD1; v_gene: TRBV7-6; CDR3aa: CASSLRGQGSTDTQYF
j_gene: TRBJ1-1; d_gene: NA; v_gene: TRBV25-1; CDR3aa: CASSEQGGTEAFF
j_gene: TRBJ2-2; d_gene: TRBD2; v_gene: TRBV19; CDR3aa: CASSWLAGGTGELFF
j_gene: TRBJ2-1; d_gene: TRBD1; v_gene: TRBV24-1; CDR3aa: CATSDFGAGGYNEQFF
j_gene: TRBJ1-2; d_gene: NA; v_gene: TRBV19; CDR3aa: CASTIKEPRGFNYGYTF
j_gene: TRBJ2-5; d_gene: NA; v_gene: TRBV6-2/TRBV6-3; CDR3aa: CASSLNSGVGETQYF
j_gene: TRBJ1-1; d_gene: TRBD1; v_gene: TRBV7-3; CDR3aa: CASSTGPQNTEAFF
j_gene: TRBJ1-2; d_gene: TRBD1; v_gene: TRBV5-1; CDR3aa: CASSLQGVNYGYTF
j_gene: TRBJ2-1; d_gene: NA; v_gene: TRBV30; CDR3aa: CALAESYNEQFF
j_gene: TRBJ1-3; d_gene: NA; v_gene: TRBV7-2; CDR3aa: CASSPYRSSGNTIYF
j_gene: TRBJ2-1; d_gene: TRBD1; v_gene: TRBV11-3; CDR3aa: CASSSATGGSYNEQFF
j_gene: TRBJ2-1; d_gene: TRBD1; v_gene: TRBV18; CDR3aa: CASSPQTGDNEQFF
j_gene: TRBJ2-7; d_gene: NA; v_gene: TRBV24-1; CDR3aa: CATSIGGAGSNEQYF
j_gene: TRBJ2-2; d_gene: NA; v_gene: TRBV7-2; CDR3aa: CASSLQWGVNTGELFF
j_gene: TRBJ1-1; d_gene: NA; v_gene: TRBV18; CDR3aa: CASSPPSGITEAFF
j_gene: TRBJ1-1; d_gene: NA; v_gene: TRBV2; CDR3aa: CASSLKPARSNTEAFF
j_gene: TRBJ1-6; d_gene: NA; v_gene: TRBV6-6; CDR3aa: CASSNNSPLHF
j_gene: TRBJ2-3; d_gene: NA; v_gene: TRBV6-5; CDR3aa: CASRVREYADTQYF
j_gene: TRBJ2-5; d_gene: NA; v_gene: TRBV19; CDR3aa: CASNRQGAAQYF